This TCR beta chain originates from a study of monozygotic twins with inflammatory bowel disease. Study outcomes and limitations: Whether twins were concordant or discordant made no difference to repertoire similarity, possibly from limited power. Whereas healthy co-twins had higher TCRbeta diversity (inverse Simpson), IBD patients had lower diversity.

Used for each TCR library was 3500 ng of total RNA. TCRdb reprocessed the 5' RACE reads and keeps a single row for each CDR3 protein, giving no DNA. The sample totals tens of thousands of distinct CDR3 sequences; its top ten clones hold roughly 7%. This CDR3 is 14 amino acids long. Germline V gene lookup returns CDR1 KGHSH and CDR2 LQKENI. A roughly 2.5 ml blood sample was drawn per donor. Details on this clonotype: Its specificity is not known.

This sequence joins TRBV18 and TRBJ2-5; TCRdb calls TRBD1, which cannot be checked without DNA. The specimen was blood. This receptor was identified in a human donor with ulcerative colitis or Crohn's disease, or a healthy co-twin of an affected twin (not recorded which). The CDR3 loop reads CASSLGRNQETQYF.